The present T cell receptor (beta chain) was sequenced within a study of T cell responses to AZD1222 COVID-19 vaccine. Across the whole study: Doses given second, at about 4 or about 12 weeks, were pooled. Overall study findings and caveats: Spike-specific TCR breadth and depth both grew after two AZD1222 doses.

This clone was detected once. The antigen remains undetermined. An end of the junction does not agree with germline; a read error may underlie this. The CDR3 runs to 14 residues. The germline gives CDR1 SSHAT, CDR2 FNYEAQ (reference sequence). The method was immunoSEQ multiplex PCR; TCRdb's version includes in-frame clones alone and lacks a portion of them. The table shows 75,000 to 100,000 clones, with almost 90% occurring only once. The source was peripheral blood, collected on day 0 of AZD1222 vaccination. This chain connects TRBV7-7 to TRBJ2-5; 9 bases are a match to TRBD2. The source of this sequence is an adult in good health. The CDR3 DNA reads TGTGCTAGCAGCTCGGGACTAGCCGGAGAGACCCAGTACTTC. Translation gives CASSSGLAGETQYF.